What follows are 15 T cell receptor beta chains derived from one specimen sequenced in a study of blood T cell repertoires in COVID-19. TCRdb's copy holds only in-frame clones and misses some; the assay was immunoSEQ multiplex PCR. The table lists about 250,000 clones, 86% of them singletons, with about 1.7% in the top ten. The sequenced sample consisted of PBMCs or T cells enriched from blood (not recorded which). The receptors were sampled from a middle-aged man who had recovered from COVID-19.

This chain joins TRBV4-2 and TRBJ1-5; possible D gene TRBD1, 6 bases. Trimming removed 0 bases from V and 6 bases from J, with 12 bases in between. The length of the CDR3 is 15 residues. CDR1 is LGHNA and CDR2 is YNFKEQ in the germline V gene. The DNA for the CDR3 is TGTGCCAGCAGCCAAGAAAAACAGGGTGGTCAGCCCCAGCATTTT. It yields the protein CASSQEKQGGQPQHF.

This chain uses TRBV6-4 with TRBJ2-7, with D maybe TRBD2 (6 bases). Trimming pared 1 base from V and 5 bases from J, leaving 9 bases between. The germline gives CDR1 MRHNA, CDR2 SNTAGT. The CDR3 covers 13 residues. The CDR3 DNA reads TGTGCCAGCAGTGACTTGGAGGGAGACGAGCAGTACTTC. Translating it yields CASSDLEGDEQYF.

This chain uses TRBV6-5 with TRBJ2-7; a weak D match, TRBD1 (5 bases). The germline V gene has CDR1 MNHEY and CDR2 SVGAGI. Trimming removed 6 bases from V and 3 bases from J, with 15 bases in between. The CDR3 extends over 14 amino acids. For the CDR3, the DNA is TGTGCCAGCAGAAGGGCCGCCCAGGGCTACGAGCAGTACTTC. Its translation is CASRRAAQGYEQYF.

The chain employs TRBV27 and TRBJ2-3, with a weak D call TRBD2 (6 bases). Per germline, CDR1 MNHEY and CDR2 SMNVEV (reference sequence). V lost 4 bases and J 7 bases, leaving 9 bases between the germline ends. This CDR3 has 12 residues. The CDR3 loop is CASSSGGNTQYF. The CDR3 bases are TGTGCCAGCAGTTCAGGCGGGAATACGCAGTATTTT.

This rearrangement joins TRBV4-1 to TRBJ2-7; TRBD1 matches at 8 bases. Losses at the gene ends were 4 bases for V and 2 bases for J; bases not matched to a gene: 16. CDR3 length: 18 amino acids. CDR1 MGHRA and CDR2 YSYEKL come from the germline V gene. CDR3 residues: CASSPRTGTLPLTYEQYF. CDR3 nucleotide sequence: TGCGCCAGCAGCCCCAGGACAGGGACATTGCCCCTCACCTACGAGCAGTACTTC.

In nucleotides, the CDR3 is TGTGCCAGTAGTACCAATAGCGGTCTACACACAGATACGCAGTATTTT. This gives the protein CASSTNSGLHTDTQYF. The chain couples TRBV19 to TRBJ2-3, with D perhaps TRBD2 (6 bases). V lost 4 bases to trimming and J lost 2 bases, with 16 bases between them. The CDR3 covers 16 residues. Germline CDR1 reads LNHDA; CDR2 reads SQIVND (reference sequence).

The V and J genes are TRBV5-4 and TRBJ2-3, with 7 bases that match TRBD2. CDR1 SGHNT and CDR2 YYREEE come from the germline V gene (reference sequence). Unmatched junction bases numbered 1, after V lost 0 bases and J lost 0 bases. The CDR3 loop spans 15 amino acids. CDR3 in amino acids: CASSLERDSTDTQYF. DNA for the CDR3: TGTGCCAGCAGCTTGGAGCGGGACAGCACAGATACGCAGTATTTT. The entire variable domain, with the rest obtained from reference TRBV5-4 and TRBJ2-3, is as follows: ETGVTQSPTHLIKTRGQQVTLRCSSQSGHNTVSWYQQALGQGPQFIFQYYREEENGRGNFPPRFSGLQFPNYSSELNVNALELDDSALYLCASSLERDSTDTQYFGPGTRLTVL.

V and J are TRBV18 and TRBJ2-5, with D perhaps TRBD1 (6 bases). The ends were cut back, 6 bases at V and 2 bases at J, with 10 bases in the middle. The CDR3 loop spans 13 amino acids. Germline CDR1 is KGHSH and CDR2 is LQKENI. CDR3 nucleotides: TGTGCCAGCTCCCAGGACAGACAAGAGACCCAGTACTTC. As protein: CASSQDRQETQYF. Full variable domain (outside the CDR3, taken from reference TRBV18 and TRBJ2-5): NAGVMQNPRHLVRRRGQEARLRCSPMKGHSHVYWYRQLPEEGLKFMVYLQKENIIDESGMPKERFSAEFPKEGPSILRIQQVVRGDSAAYFCASSQDRQETQYFGPGTRLLVL.

The chain couples TRBV10-3 to TRBJ1-1, with a tentative D call TRBD1 (6 bases). Germline CDR1 reads ENHRY; CDR2 reads SYGVKD. The CDR3 loop spans 15 amino acids. Trimming removed 3 bases at V and 4 bases at J, with 15 bases between. CDR3 DNA: TGTGCCATCAGTGACAGGGGAGGGTATAGCACTGAAGCTTTCTTT. Protein sequence: CAISDRGGYSTEAFF.

The V gene is TRBV28, the J gene TRBJ1-3, with 7 bases fitting TRBD1. Germline V gene sequence: CDR1 MDHEN, CDR2 SYDVKM. V dropped 7 bases and J dropped 2; count of bases not matched to a gene: 8. CDR3 length: 15 residues. The CDR3 region is CASNLDRFAGNTIYF. The CDR3 DNA reads TGTGCCAGCAACCTGGACAGGTTTGCTGGAAACACCATATATTTT.

The chain employs TRBV19 and TRBJ1-6, with 7 bases lining up with TRBD1. V was clipped by 3 bases and J by 8 bases; unmatched bases: 1. The germline gives CDR1 LNHDA, CDR2 SQIVND (reference sequence). This CDR3 is 13 amino acids long. CDR3 in amino acids: CASSMGTDSPLHF. In DNA form, the CDR3 reads TGTGCCAGTAGTATGGGGACAGATTCACCCCTCCACTTT.

This chain links TRBV7-9 with TRBJ1-3; D remains unclear. V lost 1 base and J lost 8, with 9 bases in between. The CDR3 covers 13 residues. CDR1 is SEHNR and CDR2 is FQNEAQ in the germline V gene (reference sequence). The DNA of the CDR3 is TGTGCCAGCAGCTTAGTTGAGGCAGACACCATATATTTT. This translates into CASSLVEADTIYF.

V gene TRBV18 combines with J gene TRBJ2-1, with 12 bases matching TRBD2. Germline assignment: CDR1 KGHSH and CDR2 LQKENI. Trimming cost V 5 bases and J 1 base; bases outside gene matches: 6. The CDR3 is 17 residues long. The CDR3 spells CASSKTSGRLSYNEQFF. As DNA, the CDR3 is TGTGCCAGCTCAAAAACTAGCGGGAGGCTTTCCTACAATGAGCAGTTCTTC.

The sample holds a few counts of this clone. The CDR3 region is CASSDSVNQPQHF. The CDR3 DNA reads as TGTGCCAGCAGTGACAGTGTCAATCAGCCCCAGCATTTT. The chain is built from TRBV12-3 or TRBV12-4 and TRBJ1-5; the D gene is possibly TRBD1 (5 bases). There are 13 residues in the CDR3. V was cut by 5 bases and J by 3 bases, with 8 bases left in between.

The chain is built from TRBV12-3 or TRBV12-4 and TRBJ1-1; the D is unclear. Trimming removed 6 bases from V and 1 base from J, with 9 bases in between. The CDR3 is 13 residues long. CDR3: CASRAAENTEAFF. DNA for the CDR3: TGTGCCAGCAGGGCGGCGGAGAACACTGAAGCTTTCTTT.